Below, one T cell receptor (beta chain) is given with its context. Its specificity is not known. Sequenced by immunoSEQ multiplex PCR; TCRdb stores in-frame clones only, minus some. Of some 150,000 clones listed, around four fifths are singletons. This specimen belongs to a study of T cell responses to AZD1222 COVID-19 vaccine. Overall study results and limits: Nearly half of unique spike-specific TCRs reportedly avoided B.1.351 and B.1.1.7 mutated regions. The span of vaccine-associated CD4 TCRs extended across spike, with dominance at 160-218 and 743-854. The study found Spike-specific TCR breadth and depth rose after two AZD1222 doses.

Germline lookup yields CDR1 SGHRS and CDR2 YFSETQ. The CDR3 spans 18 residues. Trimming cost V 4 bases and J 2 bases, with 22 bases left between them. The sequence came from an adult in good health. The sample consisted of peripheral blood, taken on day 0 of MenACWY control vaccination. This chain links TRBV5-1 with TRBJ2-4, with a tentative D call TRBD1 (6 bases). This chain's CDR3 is CASSPRTANLNSKNIQYF. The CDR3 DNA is TGCGCCAGCAGCCCCCGGACAGCAAACCTCAACTCCAAAAACATTCAGTACTTC.